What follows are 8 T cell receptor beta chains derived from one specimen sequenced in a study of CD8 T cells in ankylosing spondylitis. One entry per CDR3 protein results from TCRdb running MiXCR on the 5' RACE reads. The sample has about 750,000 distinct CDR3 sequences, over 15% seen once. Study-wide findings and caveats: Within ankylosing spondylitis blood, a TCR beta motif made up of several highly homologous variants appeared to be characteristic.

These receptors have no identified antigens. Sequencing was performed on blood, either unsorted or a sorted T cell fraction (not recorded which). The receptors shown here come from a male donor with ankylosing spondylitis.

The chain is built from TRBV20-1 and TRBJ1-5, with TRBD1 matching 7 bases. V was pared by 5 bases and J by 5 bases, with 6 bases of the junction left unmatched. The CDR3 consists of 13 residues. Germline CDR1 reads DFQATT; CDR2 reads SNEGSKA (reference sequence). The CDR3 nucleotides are TGCAGTGCTGACAGGGTGTGTGATCAGCCCCAGCATTTT. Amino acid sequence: CSADRVCDQPQHF.

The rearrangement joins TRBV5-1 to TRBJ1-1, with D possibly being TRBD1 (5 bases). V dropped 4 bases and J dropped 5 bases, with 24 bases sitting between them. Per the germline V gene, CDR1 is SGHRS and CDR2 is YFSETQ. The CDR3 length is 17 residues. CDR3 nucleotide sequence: TGCGCCAGCAGCGGGGGTCACAGGCCCCTACTAGAAACTGAAGCTTTCTTT. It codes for CASSGGHRPLLETEAFF.

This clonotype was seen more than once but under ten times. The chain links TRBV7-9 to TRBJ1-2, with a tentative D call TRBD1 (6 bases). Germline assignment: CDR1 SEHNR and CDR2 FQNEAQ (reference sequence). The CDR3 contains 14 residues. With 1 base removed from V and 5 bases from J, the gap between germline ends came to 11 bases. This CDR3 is CASSLDRTVYGYTF. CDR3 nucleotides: TGTGCCAGCAGCTTAGATCGGACAGTTTATGGCTACACCTTC.

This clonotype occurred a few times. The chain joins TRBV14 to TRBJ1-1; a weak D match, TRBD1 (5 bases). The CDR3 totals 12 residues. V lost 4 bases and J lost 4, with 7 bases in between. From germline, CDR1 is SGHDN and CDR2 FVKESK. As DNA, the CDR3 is TGTGCCAGCAGCCGGGGGACCACTGAAGCTTTCTTT. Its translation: CASSRGTTEAFF.

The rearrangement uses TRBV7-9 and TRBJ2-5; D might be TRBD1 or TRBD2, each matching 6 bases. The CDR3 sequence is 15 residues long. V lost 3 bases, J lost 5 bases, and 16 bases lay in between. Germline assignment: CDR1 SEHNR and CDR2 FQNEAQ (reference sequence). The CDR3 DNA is TGTGCCAGCAGCTTCGACGGACAAGGGGGGGAGACCCAGTACTTC. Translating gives CASSFDGQGGETQYF.

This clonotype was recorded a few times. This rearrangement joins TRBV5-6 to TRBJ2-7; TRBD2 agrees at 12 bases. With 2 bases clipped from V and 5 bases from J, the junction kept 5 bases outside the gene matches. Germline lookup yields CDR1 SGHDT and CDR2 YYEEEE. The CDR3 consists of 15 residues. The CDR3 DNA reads TGTGCCAGCAGCTTTGGGGCTAGCGGGAGGGACGAGCAGTACTTC. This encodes CASSFGASGRDEQYF.

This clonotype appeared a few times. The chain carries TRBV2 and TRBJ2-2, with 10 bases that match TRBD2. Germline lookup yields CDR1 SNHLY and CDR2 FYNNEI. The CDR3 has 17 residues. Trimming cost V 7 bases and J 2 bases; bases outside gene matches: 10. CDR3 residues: CASIRASGSANTGELFF. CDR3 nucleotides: TGTGCCAGCATCCGGGCTAGCGGGAGCGCTAACACCGGGGAGCTGTTTTTT.

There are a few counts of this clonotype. This CDR3 reads CASSLGTGPNEQYF. CDR3 sequence (DNA): TGTGCCAGCAGTTTAGGGACTGGACCTAACGAGCAGTACTTC. The rearrangement uses TRBV27 and TRBJ2-7; TRBD2 is a possible D gene (6 bases). This CDR3 spans 14 amino acids. Trimming removed 2 bases at V and 5 bases at J, with 13 bases between. Germline CDR1 is MNHEY and CDR2 is SMNVEV (reference sequence).